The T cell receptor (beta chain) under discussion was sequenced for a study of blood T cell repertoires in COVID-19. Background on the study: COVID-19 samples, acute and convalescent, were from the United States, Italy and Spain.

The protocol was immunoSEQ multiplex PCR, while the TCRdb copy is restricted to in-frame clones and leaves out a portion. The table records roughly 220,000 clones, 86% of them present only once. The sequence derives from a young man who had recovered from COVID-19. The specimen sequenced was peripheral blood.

The CDR3 coding sequence is TGTGCCAGCGGGCGGGACTACGAGCAGTACTTC. Translating gives CASGRDYEQYF. The chain uses TRBV13 and TRBJ2-7, with a tentative D call TRBD2 (6 bases). CDR3 length equals 11 residues. Trimming pared 8 bases from V and 3 bases from J, leaving 8 bases between. From germline, CDR1 is PRHDT and CDR2 FYEKMQ (reference sequence). Full variable domain (outside the CDR3, taken from reference TRBV13 and TRBJ2-7): AAGVIQSPRHLIKEKRETATLKCYPIPRHDTVYWYQQGPGQDPQFLISFYEKMQSDKGSIPDRFSAQQFSDYHSELNMSSLELGDSALYFCASGRDYEQYFGPGTRLTVT.